This record covers a single TCR beta chain. Its antigen is as yet unknown. This specimen belongs to a study of T cell responses to AZD1222 COVID-19 vaccine. Points from the study as a whole: Reports say nearly half of spike-specific TCRs go after unmutated variant regions. At 160-218 and 743-854, vaccine-associated CD4 TCRs were dominant, and they spanned spike. Repertoires were obtained solely post-peak T cell response. Females outnumbered males among donors, who were mostly white British; clonal diversity was possibly underestimated.

Germline values: CDR1 SGHNT, CDR2 YENEEA. This CDR3 contains 14 residues. Unmatched junction bases numbered 0, after V lost 3 bases and J lost 3 bases. Produced via immunoSEQ multiplex PCR; TCRdb's table is partial and in-frame only. The profile shows roughly 93,000 clones, 80% to 90% of them singletons. The clonotype was recovered from an adult in good health. The sample in question was peripheral blood, obtained on day 0 of AZD1222 vaccination. The chain is built from TRBV11-3 and TRBJ2-3; 10 bases are a match to TRBD2. CDR3 in amino acids: CASSFSGRTDTQYF. In DNA, the CDR3 is TGTGCCAGCAGCTTTAGCGGGAGGACAGATACGCAGTATTTT.